This T cell receptor beta chain appears in the sequencing data of a study of T cell repertoires in cytomegalovirus infection. The study, taken as a whole, reports: CMV-specific TCR beta clonotypes restricted by HLA-C dominated the ex vivo response.

TCRdb reanalysed the reads using MiXCR and keeps one entry per CDR3 protein. The table shows more than 400,000 distinct CDR3 sequences, with about a quarter occurring only once. The V and J ends lost 1 base and 5 bases respectively, with 12 bases between them. The CDR3 sequence is 14 residues long. The germline CDR1 and CDR2 sequences are SGHTA and FQGTGA. Regarding this clonotype: No antigen is known for it.

This chain connects TRBV7-3 to TRBJ2-7; D may be TRBD2 (5 bases). The sequence was collected from a human donor in good health (CMV status not recorded). Some clones in this sample may be carry-over from other donors' samples. The sequenced material came from PBMCs. In DNA form, the CDR3 reads TGTGCCAGCAGCTTAAGGGCCCCCGGGGACGAGCAGTACTTC. Translating it yields CASSLRAPGDEQYF.